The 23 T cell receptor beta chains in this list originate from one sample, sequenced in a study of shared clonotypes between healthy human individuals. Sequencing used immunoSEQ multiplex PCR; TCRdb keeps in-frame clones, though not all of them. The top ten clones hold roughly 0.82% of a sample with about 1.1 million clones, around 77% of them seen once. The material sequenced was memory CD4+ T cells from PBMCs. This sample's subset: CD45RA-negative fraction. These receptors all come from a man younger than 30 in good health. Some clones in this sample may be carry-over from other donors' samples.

CDR3 nucleotide sequence: TGTGCCACCAGGACTAGCGGGATTATCGAGCAGTACTTC. Its protein is CATRTSGIIEQYF. This chain links TRBV28 with TRBJ2-7; 12 bases agree with TRBD2. CDR1 and CDR2 (germline): MDHEN, SYDVKM. CDR3 size: 13 residues. The junction had 7 bases not matched to a gene; V was cut back by 10 bases and J by 6 bases.

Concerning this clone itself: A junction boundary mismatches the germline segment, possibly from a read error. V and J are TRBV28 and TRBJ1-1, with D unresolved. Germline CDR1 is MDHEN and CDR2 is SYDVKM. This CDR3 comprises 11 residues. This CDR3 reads CASSLRQWRIF. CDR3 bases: TGTGCCAGCAGTTTAAGGCAGTGGCGTATCTTT.

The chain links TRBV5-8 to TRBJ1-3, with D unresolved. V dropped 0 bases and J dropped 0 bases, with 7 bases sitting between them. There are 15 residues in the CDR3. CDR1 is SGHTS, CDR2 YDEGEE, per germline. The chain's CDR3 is CASSLDFRSGNTIYF. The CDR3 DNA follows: TGTGCCAGCAGCTTGGACTTTCGCTCTGGAAACACCATATATTTT. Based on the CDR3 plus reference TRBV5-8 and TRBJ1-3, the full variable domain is EAGVTQSPTHLIKTRGQQATLRCSPISGHTSVYWYQQALGLGLQFLLWYDEGEERNRGNFPPRFSGRQFPNYSSELNVNALELEDSALYLCASSLDFRSGNTIYFGEGSWLTVV.

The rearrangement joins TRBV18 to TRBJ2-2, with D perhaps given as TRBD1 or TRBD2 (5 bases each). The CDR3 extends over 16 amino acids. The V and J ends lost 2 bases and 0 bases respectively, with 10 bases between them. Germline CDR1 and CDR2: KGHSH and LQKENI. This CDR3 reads CASSPAGTSNTGELFF. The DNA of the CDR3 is TGTGCCAGCTCACCAGCTGGGACCTCGAACACCGGGGAGCTGTTTTTT.

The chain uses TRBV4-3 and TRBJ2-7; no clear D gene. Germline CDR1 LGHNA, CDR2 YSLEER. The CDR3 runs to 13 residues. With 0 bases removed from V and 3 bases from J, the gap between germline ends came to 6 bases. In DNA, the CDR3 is TGCGCCAGCAGCCAAGAGGCCAGCTACGAGCAGTACTTC. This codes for CASSQEASYEQYF.

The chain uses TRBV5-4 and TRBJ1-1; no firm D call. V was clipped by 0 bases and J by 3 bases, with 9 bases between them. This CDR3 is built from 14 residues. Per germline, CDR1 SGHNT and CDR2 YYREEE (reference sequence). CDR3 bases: TGTGCCAGCAGCTTGGCCGCCGGGGACACTGAAGCTTTCTTT. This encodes CASSLAAGDTEAFF.

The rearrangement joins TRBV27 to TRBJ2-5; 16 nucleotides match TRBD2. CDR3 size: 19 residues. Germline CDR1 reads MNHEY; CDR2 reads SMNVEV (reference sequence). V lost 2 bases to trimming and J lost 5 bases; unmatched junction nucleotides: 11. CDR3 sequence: CASSLRGQGLAGGSETQYF. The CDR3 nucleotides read TGTGCCAGCAGTTTACGGGGCCAGGGACTAGCGGGAGGGTCGGAGACCCAGTACTTC.

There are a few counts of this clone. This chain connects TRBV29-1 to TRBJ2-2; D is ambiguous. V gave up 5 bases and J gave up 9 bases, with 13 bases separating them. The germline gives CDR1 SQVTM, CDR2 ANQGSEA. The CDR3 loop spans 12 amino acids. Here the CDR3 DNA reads TGCAGCGTTCAAATGGGCCTCAGGGAGCTGTTTTTT. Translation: CSVQMGLRELFF.

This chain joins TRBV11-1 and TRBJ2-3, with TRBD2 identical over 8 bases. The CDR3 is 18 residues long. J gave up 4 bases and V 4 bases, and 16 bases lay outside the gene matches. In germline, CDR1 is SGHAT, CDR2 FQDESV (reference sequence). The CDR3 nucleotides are TGTGCCAGCAGCTCGCGGGGGGCGGGACCGACTCTAGCAGATACGCAGTATTTT. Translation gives CASSSRGAGPTLADTQYF.

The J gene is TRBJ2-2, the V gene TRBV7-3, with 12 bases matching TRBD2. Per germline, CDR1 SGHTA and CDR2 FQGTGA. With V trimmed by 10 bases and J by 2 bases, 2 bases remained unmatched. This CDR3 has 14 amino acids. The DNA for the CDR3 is TGTGCCACAGGACTAGCGGGAAACACCGGGGAGCTGTTTTTT. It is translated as CATGLAGNTGELFF.

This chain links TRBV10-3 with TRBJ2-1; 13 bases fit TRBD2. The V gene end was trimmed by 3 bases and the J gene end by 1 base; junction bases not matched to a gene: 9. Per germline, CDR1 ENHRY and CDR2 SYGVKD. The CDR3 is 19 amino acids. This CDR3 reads CAISDLGGTSGMSYNEQFF. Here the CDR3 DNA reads TGTGCCATCAGTGACCTGGGGGGGACTAGCGGGATGTCCTACAATGAGCAGTTCTTC.

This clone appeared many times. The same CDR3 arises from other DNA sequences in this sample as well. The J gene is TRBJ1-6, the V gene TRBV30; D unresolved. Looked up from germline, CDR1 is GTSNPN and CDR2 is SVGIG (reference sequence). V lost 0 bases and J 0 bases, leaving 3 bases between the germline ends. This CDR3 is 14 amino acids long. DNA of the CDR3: TGTGCCTGGAGTGTAAGCTCCTATAATTCACCCCTCCACTTT. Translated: CAWSVSSYNSPLHF.

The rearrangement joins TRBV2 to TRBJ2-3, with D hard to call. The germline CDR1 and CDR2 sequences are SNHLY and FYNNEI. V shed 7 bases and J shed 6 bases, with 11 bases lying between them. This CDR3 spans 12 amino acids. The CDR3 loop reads CASTRTDDTQYF. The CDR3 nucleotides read TGTGCCAGCACCAGGACGGATGATACGCAGTATTTT.

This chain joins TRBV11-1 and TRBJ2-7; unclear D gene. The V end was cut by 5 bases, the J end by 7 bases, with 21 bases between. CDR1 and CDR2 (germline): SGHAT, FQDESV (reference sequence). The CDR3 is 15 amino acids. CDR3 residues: CASSPEPVMGFEQYF. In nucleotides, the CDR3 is TGTGCCAGCAGCCCAGAACCCGTGATGGGCTTTGAGCAGTACTTC.

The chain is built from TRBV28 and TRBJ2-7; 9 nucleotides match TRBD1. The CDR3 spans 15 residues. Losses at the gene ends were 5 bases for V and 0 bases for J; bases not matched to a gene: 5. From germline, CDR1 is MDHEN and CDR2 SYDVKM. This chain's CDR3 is CASSPGQGFSYEQYF. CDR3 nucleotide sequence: TGTGCCAGCAGTCCCGGACAGGGGTTCTCCTACGAGCAGTACTTC.

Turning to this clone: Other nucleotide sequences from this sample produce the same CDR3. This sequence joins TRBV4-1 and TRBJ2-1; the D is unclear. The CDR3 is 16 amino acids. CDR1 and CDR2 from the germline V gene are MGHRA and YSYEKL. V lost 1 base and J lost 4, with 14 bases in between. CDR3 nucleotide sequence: TGCGCCAGCAGCCAAGTGGACCTCTTAGTATACAATGAGCAGTTCTTC. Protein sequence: CASSQVDLLVYNEQFF.

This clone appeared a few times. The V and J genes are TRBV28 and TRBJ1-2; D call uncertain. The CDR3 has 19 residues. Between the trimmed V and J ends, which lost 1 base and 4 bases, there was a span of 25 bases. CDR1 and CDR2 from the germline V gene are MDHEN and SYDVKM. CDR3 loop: CASSLYSRLSGRGPYGYTF. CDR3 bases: TGTGCCAGCAGTTTATACAGCCGGCTCTCAGGCCGCGGTCCCTATGGCTACACCTTC.

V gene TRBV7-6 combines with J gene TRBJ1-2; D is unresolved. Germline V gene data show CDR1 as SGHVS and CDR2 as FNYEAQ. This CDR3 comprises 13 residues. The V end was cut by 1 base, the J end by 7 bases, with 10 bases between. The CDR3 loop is CASSLGMVGGYTF. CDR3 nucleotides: TGTGCCAGCAGCTTAGGAATGGTGGGTGGCTACACCTTC. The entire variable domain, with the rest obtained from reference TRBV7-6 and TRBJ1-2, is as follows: GAGVSQSPRYKVTKRGQDVALRCDPISGHVSLYWYRQALGQGPEFLTYFNYEAQQDKSGLPNDRFSAERPEGSISTLTIQRTEQRDSAMYRCASSLGMVGGYTFGSGTRLTVV.

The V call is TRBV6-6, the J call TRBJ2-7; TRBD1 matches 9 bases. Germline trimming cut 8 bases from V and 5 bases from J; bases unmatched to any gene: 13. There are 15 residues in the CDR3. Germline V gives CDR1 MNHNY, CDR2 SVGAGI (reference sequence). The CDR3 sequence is CASRFGTGQGNEQYF. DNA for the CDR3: TGTGCCAGCCGTTTCGGTACGGGACAGGGTAACGAGCAGTACTTC.

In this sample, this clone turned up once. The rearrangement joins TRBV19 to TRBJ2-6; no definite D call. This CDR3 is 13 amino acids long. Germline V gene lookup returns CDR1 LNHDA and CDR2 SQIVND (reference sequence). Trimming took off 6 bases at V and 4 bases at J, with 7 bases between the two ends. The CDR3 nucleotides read TGTGCCAGTAGCCCTACCGGGGCCAACGTCCTGACTTTC. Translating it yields CASSPTGANVLTF.

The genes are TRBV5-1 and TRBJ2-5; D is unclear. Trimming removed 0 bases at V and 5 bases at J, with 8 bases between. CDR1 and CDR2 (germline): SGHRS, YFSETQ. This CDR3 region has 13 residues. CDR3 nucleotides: TGCGCCAGCAGCTTGGAAGCAAGTGAGACCCAGTACTTC. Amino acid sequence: CASSLEASETQYF.

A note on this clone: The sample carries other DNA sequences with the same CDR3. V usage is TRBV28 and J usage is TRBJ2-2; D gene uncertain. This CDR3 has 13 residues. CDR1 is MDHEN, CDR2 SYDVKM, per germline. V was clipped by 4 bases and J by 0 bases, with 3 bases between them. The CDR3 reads CASSSPNTGELFF. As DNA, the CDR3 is TGTGCCAGCAGTTCGCCGAACACCGGGGAGCTGTTTTTT.

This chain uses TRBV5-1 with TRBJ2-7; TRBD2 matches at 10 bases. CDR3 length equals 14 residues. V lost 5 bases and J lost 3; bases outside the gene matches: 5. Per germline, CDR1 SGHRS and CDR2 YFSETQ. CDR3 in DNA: TGCGCCAGCAGGAGACTAGCGGGCTTCTACGAGCAGTACTTC. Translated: CASRRLAGFYEQYF.